These 16 T cell receptor beta chains were all obtained from the same sample, sequenced in a study of cytomegalovirus exposure and HLA in healthy donors. Both 60 Vbeta primers and 13 Jbeta primers went into the PCR. Libraries were prepared by immunoSEQ multiplex PCR; TCRdb keeps only in-frame clonotypes and omits some of them. The table has some 130,000 clones, approximately 78% seen once; the top ten hold 2.5% to 3.5%. The sequenced sample was PBMCs. These receptor sequences come from a woman between 25 and 40 years old in good health and CMV-seropositive.

The J gene is TRBJ2-3, the V gene TRBV7-9, with D unclear. This CDR3 is built from 15 residues. Germline assignment: CDR1 SEHNR and CDR2 FQNEAQ (reference sequence). The V end lost 7 bases, the J end lost 1 base, and 15 bases lay between the germline ends. This chain's CDR3 is CASTLDPERTDTQYF. The CDR3 nucleotides are TGTGCCAGCACCCTAGACCCGGAACGCACAGATACGCAGTATTTT. Combining the CDR3 with reference TRBV7-9 and TRBJ2-3 gives the whole variable domain DTGVSQNPRHKITKRGQNVTFRCDPISEHNRLYWYRQTLGQGPEFLTYFQNEAQLEKSRLLSDRFSAERPKGSFSTLEIQRTEQGDSAMYLCASTLDPERTDTQYFGPGTRLTVL.

The chain couples TRBV7-9 to TRBJ2-5, with a possible D match to TRBD2 (6 bases). The CDR3 totals 15 residues. Germline V lookup: CDR1 SEHNR, CDR2 FQNEAQ (reference sequence). Trimming removed 5 bases from V and 5 bases from J, with 18 bases in between. The CDR3 reads CASSARLVKGETQYF. The CDR3 region has the DNA TGTGCCAGCAGCGCCCGACTAGTAAAGGGGGAGACCCAGTACTTC.

The rearrangement links TRBV5-1 to TRBJ2-7; 7 bases fit TRBD1. Germline values: CDR1 SGHRS, CDR2 YFSETQ. With V trimmed by 2 bases and J by 2 bases, 13 bases remained unmatched. This CDR3 has 17 amino acids. The CDR3 loop reads CASSFAVMTGHTYEQYF. CDR3 nucleotides: TGCGCCAGCAGCTTTGCCGTAATGACAGGGCACACCTACGAGCAGTACTTC.

V usage is TRBV5-1 and J usage is TRBJ1-4; no clear D. Germline V CDR1 and CDR2: SGHRS, YFSETQ. V gave up 0 bases and J gave up 8 bases, with 14 bases separating them. This CDR3 comprises 15 residues. As DNA, the CDR3 is TGCGCCAGCAGCTTGGGAGGGCGTATTGGGGAAAAACTGTTTTTT. Its translation: CASSLGGRIGEKLFF.

The V call is TRBV7-3, the J call TRBJ2-5; perhaps TRBD2 as D (7 bases). CDR1 and CDR2 (germline): SGHTA, FQGTGA. The CDR3 runs to 15 residues. Trimming cost V 5 bases and J 5 bases, with 18 bases left between them. CDR3 amino acids: CASSPTAGAAETQYF. The CDR3 region has the DNA TGTGCCAGCAGCCCAACTGCGGGGGCGGCGGAGACCCAGTACTTC.

The chain combines TRBV30 with TRBJ2-1, with 9 bases lining up with TRBD2. After removal of 7 bases from V and 2 bases from J, the junction contained 6 bases not matched to a gene. Per germline, CDR1 GTSNPN and CDR2 SVGIG (reference sequence). The CDR3 is 14 residues long. The CDR3 loop reads CAYVAGATYNEQFF. CDR3 sequence (DNA): TGTGCCTACGTAGCGGGGGCAACCTACAATGAGCAGTTCTTC.

This clone was detected a few times. The rearrangement links TRBV7-2 to TRBJ2-4, with a possible D match to TRBD1 (6 bases). The CDR3 has 15 residues. Germline CDR1 and CDR2: SGHTA and FQGNSA. V lost 5 bases, J lost 7 bases, and 18 bases lay in between. In nucleotides, the CDR3 is TGTGCCAGCAGCCCCAGGGGTCCTACCGGGAACATTCAGTACTTC. It encodes CASSPRGPTGNIQYF.

The sample holds one count of this clone. This sequence joins TRBV6-1 and TRBJ2-3; 8 bases map to TRBD1. The CDR3 totals 15 residues. Germline trimming cut 5 bases from V and 3 bases from J; bases unmatched to any gene: 7. Looked up from germline, CDR1 is MNHNS and CDR2 is SASEGT. CDR3 in amino acids: CASSPRQGPTDTQYF. The CDR3 coding sequence is TGTGCCAGCAGTCCTCGACAGGGGCCTACAGATACGCAGTATTTT.

The rearrangement joins TRBV9 to TRBJ2-7; 7 bases match TRBD1. The CDR3 covers 14 residues. With V trimmed by 4 bases and J by 2 bases, 6 bases remained unmatched. Germline CDR1 reads SGDLS; CDR2 reads YYNGEE. The CDR3 DNA is TGTGCCAGCAGCCCGGGGACAGAACCCTACGAGCAGTACTTC. Translated, it gives CASSPGTEPYEQYF.

CDR3 DNA: TGTGCCAGCTCCCTAGCGGGGGACCTGATCTACGAGCAGTACTTC. Amino acid sequence: CASSLAGDLIYEQYF. This chain connects TRBV2 to TRBJ2-7; 10 positions match TRBD2. The CDR3 runs 15 residues. V dropped 8 bases and J dropped 3; count of bases not matched to a gene: 10. Looked up from germline, CDR1 is SNHLY and CDR2 is FYNNEI.

The J gene is TRBJ2-3, the V gene TRBV9; possible D gene TRBD1, 5 bases. Germline CDR1 is SGDLS and CDR2 is YYNGEE. The length of the CDR3 is 15 residues. Trimming shortened V by 2 bases and J by 4 bases, and 14 bases separated the two germline ends. DNA of the CDR3: TGTGCCAGCAGCGTGGGTTGGGGCCCCTCAGATACGCAGTATTTT. Amino acids: CASSVGWGPSDTQYF.

The V and J genes are TRBV5-5 and TRBJ2-3; 8 nucleotides agree with TRBD2. Per the germline V gene, CDR1 is SGHKS and CDR2 is YYEKEE (reference sequence). This CDR3 has 16 residues. With 4 bases clipped from V and 4 bases from J, the junction kept 11 bases outside the gene matches. As DNA, the CDR3 is TGTGCCAGCAGCCTCTTAGCGGGGCCCCCCGCAGATACGCAGTATTTT. Residues: CASSLLAGPPADTQYF.

This clone showed up just once. The gene calls are TRBV5-1 and TRBJ1-5, with D unresolved. Trimming pared 4 bases from V and 4 bases from J, leaving 15 bases between. CDR3 length: 15 residues. Germline assignment: CDR1 SGHRS and CDR2 YFSETQ. In DNA, the CDR3 is TGCGCCAGCAGCCCGACCGGGAGGTTTAATCAGCCCCAGCATTTT. This sequence encodes CASSPTGRFNQPQHF. Full variable domain (outside the CDR3, taken from reference TRBV5-1 and TRBJ1-5): KAGVTQTPRYLIKTRGQQVTLSCSPISGHRSVSWYQQTPGQGLQFLFEYFSETQRNKGNFPGRFSGRQFSNSRSEMNVSTLELGDSALYLCASSPTGRFNQPQHFGDGTRLSIL.

This clone was picked up one time. This sequence joins TRBV4-3 and TRBJ2-2, with no clear D. The CDR3 is 17 amino acids. V was trimmed by 0 bases and J by 0 bases, leaving 11 bases between them. Germline lookup yields CDR1 LGHNA and CDR2 YSLEER. CDR3 region: CASSQDFSVSNTGELFF. In nucleotides, the CDR3 is TGCGCCAGCAGCCAAGATTTCAGCGTATCGAACACCGGGGAGCTGTTTTTT.

CDR3 amino acids: CASSPLPDTGELFF. The CDR3 DNA reads as TGCGCCAGCAGCCCTCTCCCCGACACCGGGGAGCTGTTTTTT. V gene TRBV5-1 combines with J gene TRBJ2-2; D unclear. CDR3 length: 14 residues. V gave up 4 bases and J gave up 3 bases, with 10 bases separating them. CDR1 is SGHRS and CDR2 is YFSETQ in the germline V gene.

On this clone itself: The CDR3 does not end in the conserved phenylalanine or tryptophan, so this is likely a read error. This chain links TRBV6-1 with TRBJ1-2; weak D call: TRBD1 (6 bases). CDR1 is MNHNS and CDR2 is SASEGT in the germline V gene. The CDR3 totals 16 residues. Between the trimmed V and J ends, which lost 2 bases and 3 bases, there was a span of 16 bases. In DNA, the CDR3 is TGTGCCAGCAGTGAAAGGGGGGGTGGGGGACACTATGGCTACACCCTC. Translating it yields CASSERGGGGHYGYTL.